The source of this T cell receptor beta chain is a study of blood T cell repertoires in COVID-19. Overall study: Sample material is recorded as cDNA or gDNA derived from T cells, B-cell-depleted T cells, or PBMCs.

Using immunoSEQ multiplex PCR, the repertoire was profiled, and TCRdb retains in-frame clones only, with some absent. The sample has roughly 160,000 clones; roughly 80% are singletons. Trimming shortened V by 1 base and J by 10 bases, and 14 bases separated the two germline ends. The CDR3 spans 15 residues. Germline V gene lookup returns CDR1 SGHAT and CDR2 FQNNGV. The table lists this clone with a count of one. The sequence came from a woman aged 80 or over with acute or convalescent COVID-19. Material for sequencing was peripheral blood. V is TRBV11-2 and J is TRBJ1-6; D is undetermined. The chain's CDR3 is CASSLGTGSASPLHF. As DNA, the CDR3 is TGTGCCAGCAGCTTAGGTACTGGCAGCGCGTCACCCCTCCACTTT.